Below, 29 T cell receptor beta chains from the same sample are listed, as sequenced in a study of control samples from healthy donors and cancer patients. Sequencing was performed with immunoSEQ multiplex PCR; in TCRdb, only in-frame clones are kept and a portion is missing. The sample holds 150,000 or so clones; just over 90% are singletons and the top ten take over 3.5%. What was sequenced was blood. These receptors originate from a woman aged 55-70 years in good health.

The chain is built from TRBV11-2 and TRBJ1-3; D gene uncertain. CDR1 is SGHAT, CDR2 FQNNGV, per germline. The germline V and J ends were trimmed by 0 bases and 5 bases, with 8 bases remaining between them. There are 14 residues in the CDR3. The CDR3 coding sequence is TGTGCCAGCAGCTTAGACAGTCTTCGAAACACCATATATTTT. Translated: CASSLDSLRNTIYF. The full variable domain, with the rest looked up from reference TRBV11-2 and TRBJ1-3, is EAGVAQSPRYKIIEKRQSVAFWCNPISGHATLYWYQQILGQGPKLLIQFQNNGVVDDSQLPKDRFSAERLKGVDSTLKIQPAKLEDSAVYLCASSLDSLRNTIYFGEGSWLTVV.

As regards this clone: One junction end disagrees with the germline gene, perhaps due to a read error. V is TRBV7-9 and J is TRBJ2-5; TRBD2 aligns across 10 bases. The germline V gene has CDR1 SEHNR and CDR2 FQNEAQ (reference sequence). The CDR3 extends over 15 amino acids. The CDR3 nucleotides read TGTGCCAGCAGATTAGCGGGGGGAATCCAGGGGACCCAGTACTTC. Residues: CASRLAGGIQGTQYF. Using reference TRBV7-9 and TRBJ2-5 for the parts outside the CDR3, the full variable domain is DTGVSQNPRHKITKRGQNVTFRCDPISEHNRLYWYRQTLGQGPEFLTYFQNEAQLEKSRLLSDRFSAERPKGSFSTLEIQRTEQGDSAMYLCASRLAGGIQGTQYFGPGTRLLVL.

The rearrangement uses TRBV27 and TRBJ1-1; D ambiguous. This CDR3 contains 13 residues. The germline V gene has CDR1 MNHEY and CDR2 SMNVEV (reference sequence). Trimming took off 2 bases at V and 1 base at J, with 5 bases between the two ends. CDR3 residues: CASSLKPNTEAFF. For the CDR3, the DNA is TGTGCCAGCAGTTTAAAACCGAACACTGAAGCTTTCTTT.

This clone was seen a single time. The J gene is TRBJ1-1, the V gene TRBV21-1. TRBV21-1 is labeled a pseudogene. The length of the CDR3 is 16 residues. DNA for the CDR3: TGTGCCAGCAGCAAAGCGCCGAGGGGCGCATATACTGAAGCTTTCTTT. Translation gives CASSKAPRGAYTEAFF.

The rearrangement uses TRBV6-6 and TRBJ2-3, with TRBD1 as a possible D gene (6 bases). The CDR3 length is 14 residues. With 7 bases removed from V and 4 bases from J, the gap between germline ends came to 15 bases. CDR1 MNHNY and CDR2 SVGAGI come from the germline V gene (reference sequence). The CDR3 sequence: CASKPGHLSDTQYF. The CDR3 DNA reads as TGTGCCAGCAAACCGGGACATCTGTCAGATACGCAGTATTTT.

V and J are TRBV12-3 or TRBV12-4 and TRBJ1-1, with D tentatively TRBD1 (5 bases). The germline V and J ends were trimmed by 7 bases and 2 bases, with 11 bases remaining between them. The CDR3 runs 13 residues. CDR3 coding DNA: TGTGCCAGCAATTCGGGGCAAAACACTGAAGCTTTCTTT. This gives the protein CASNSGQNTEAFF.

This clone was counted only a few times. The chain uses TRBV7-2 and TRBJ2-1, with D hard to call. Germline lookup yields CDR1 SGHTA and CDR2 FQGNSA. With 4 bases removed from V and 1 base from J, the gap between germline ends came to 11 bases. The CDR3 is made up of 15 amino acids. The DNA for the CDR3 is TGTGCCAGCAGCTCTAGGACGGCGTCCTACAATGAGCAGTTCTTC. This sequence encodes CASSSRTASYNEQFF.

This sequence joins TRBV7-2 and TRBJ1-1; no firm D call. This CDR3 is 13 amino acids long. V lost 4 bases and J lost 0, with 6 bases in between. Germline V gene lookup returns CDR1 SGHTA and CDR2 FQGNSA. CDR3 in amino acids: CASSSTMNTEAFF. The CDR3 region has the DNA TGTGCCAGCAGCTCGACTATGAACACTGAAGCTTTCTTT.

V is TRBV13 and J is TRBJ2-1; D ambiguous. This CDR3 is built from 13 residues. CDR1 PRHDT and CDR2 FYEKMQ come from the germline V gene (reference sequence). The ends were cut back, 5 bases at V and 8 bases at J, with 13 bases in the middle. The CDR3 loop is CASSLGRSDEQFF. The CDR3 DNA reads as TGTGCCAGCAGCCTGGGCCGCTCCGATGAGCAGTTCTTC.

There are a few counts of this clone. This chain uses TRBV7-9 with TRBJ1-6; D gene uncertain. Germline CDR1 reads SEHNR; CDR2 reads FQNEAQ (reference sequence). The V end lost 5 bases, the J end lost 6 bases, and 5 bases lay between the germline ends. The CDR3 is made up of 12 amino acids. The CDR3 protein is CASSHPNSPLHF. CDR3 nucleotide sequence: TGTGCCAGCAGCCACCCTAATTCACCCCTCCACTTT.

This clone was recorded once. The chain joins TRBV19 to TRBJ2-5; tentatively, D is TRBD2 (5 bases). This CDR3 contains 15 residues. Germline assignment: CDR1 LNHDA and CDR2 SQIVND (reference sequence). Deletions cut 1 base from V and 5 bases from J, with 14 bases between. DNA for the CDR3: TGTGCCAGTAGTATAGCCCAGACCTCTAGCGAGACCCAGTACTTC. Its protein product is CASSIAQTSSETQYF.

Of note for this clone: This specimen includes other DNA sequences encoding the same CDR3. The chain combines TRBV12-3 or TRBV12-4 with TRBJ1-5, with D possibly being TRBD1 (5 bases). V was shortened by 3 bases and J by 4 bases, with 7 bases between the two germline ends. The CDR3 is made up of 13 amino acids. CDR3 amino acids: CASSFRGNQPQHF. As DNA, the CDR3 is TGTGCCAGCAGTTTTAGGGGTAATCAGCCCCAGCATTTT.

The rearrangement joins TRBV18 to TRBJ1-2, with a possible D match to TRBD1 (5 bases). The V gene's germline CDR1 is KGHSH and CDR2 LQKENI. The CDR3 is 14 residues long. V dropped 0 bases and J dropped 3 bases, with 8 bases sitting between them. CDR3: CASSPPGGDYGYTF. The CDR3 DNA sequence: TGTGCCAGCTCACCACCGGGAGGGGACTATGGCTACACCTTC.

Only a few counts were recorded for this clone. V gene TRBV6-6 combines with J gene TRBJ2-5; D may be TRBD1 (6 bases). The V end lost 4 bases, the J end lost 5 bases, and 14 bases lay between the germline ends. The CDR3 contains 14 residues. Germline assignment: CDR1 MNHNY and CDR2 SVGAGI (reference sequence). CDR3 loop: CASSSTGWRETQYF. The DNA of the CDR3 is TGTGCCAGCAGTTCCACAGGGTGGCGGGAGACCCAGTACTTC.

The rearrangement uses TRBV7-6 and TRBJ1-2; D unclear. CDR1 is SGHVS, CDR2 FNYEAQ, per germline. The V gene lost 1 base and the J gene lost 0 bases, with 9 bases spanning the gap. The CDR3 spans 15 residues. The CDR3 here is CASSLGAGANYGYTF. In DNA, the CDR3 is TGTGCCAGCAGCTTAGGGGCAGGAGCTAACTATGGCTACACCTTC.

This chain joins TRBV7-9 and TRBJ2-7, with 9 positions matching TRBD1. From germline, CDR1 is SEHNR and CDR2 FQNEAQ (reference sequence). This CDR3 has 15 amino acids. The J segment lost 4 bases and the V segment lost 4 bases, leaving 8 bases of the junction unmatched. CDR3 region: CASSSTGTGLYEQYF. In nucleotides, the CDR3 is TGTGCCAGCAGCTCAACCGGGACAGGGCTTTACGAGCAGTACTTC.

V and J are TRBV7-6 and TRBJ2-3; 8 bases line up with TRBD2. Trimming took 2 bases from V and 3 from J; bases not matched to a gene: 4. The CDR3 contains 15 residues. Germline V CDR1 and CDR2: SGHVS, FNYEAQ. The CDR3 protein is CASSLIAGGTDTQYF. CDR3 sequence (DNA): TGTGCCAGCAGCTTAATTGCGGGGGGTACAGATACGCAGTATTTT. Looking up the rest from reference TRBV7-6 and TRBJ2-3 gives the full variable domain: GAGVSQSPRYKVTKRGQDVALRCDPISGHVSLYWYRQALGQGPEFLTYFNYEAQQDKSGLPNDRFSAERPEGSISTLTIQRTEQRDSAMYRCASSLIAGGTDTQYFGPGTRLTVL.

In nucleotides, the CDR3 is TGTGCCAGCAGCTTTTTGGGGCGGAATGAGCAGTTCTTC. As protein: CASSFLGRNEQFF. The chain links TRBV5-4 to TRBJ2-1, with D possibly being TRBD1 (5 bases). CDR1 is SGHNT and CDR2 is YYREEE in the germline V gene (reference sequence). V lost 2 bases and J 7 bases, leaving 10 bases between the germline ends. The CDR3 is 13 amino acids.

The CDR3 sequence: CASSLAAGKNTEAFF. Written as DNA, the CDR3 is TGTGCCAGCAGCTTAGCTGCGGGGAAGAACACTGAAGCTTTCTTT. V and J are TRBV7-9 and TRBJ1-1, with D unclear. CDR3 length: 15 residues. Per the germline V gene, CDR1 is SEHNR and CDR2 is FQNEAQ (reference sequence). V dropped 0 bases and J dropped 1 base, with 9 bases sitting between them.

This clone was seen more than once but under ten times. The gene calls are TRBV2 and TRBJ1-1; D call uncertain. This CDR3 has 11 residues. V lost 7 bases to trimming and J lost 8 bases, with 11 bases between them. Germline lookup yields CDR1 SNHLY and CDR2 FYNNEI. The CDR3: CASTVEREAFF. The CDR3 coding sequence is TGTGCCAGCACAGTCGAGAGGGAAGCTTTCTTT.

The chain links TRBV6-5 to TRBJ1-2; a possible D gene is TRBD1 (6 bases). The CDR3 sequence is 14 residues long. V lost 7 bases and J lost 2, with 14 bases in between. Germline V gene data show CDR1 as MNHEY and CDR2 as SVGAGI. CDR3 nucleotide sequence: TGTGCCAGCACCCTCGGACAGTACAACTATGGCTACACCTTC. This translates into CASTLGQYNYGYTF.

This clone has only one observation. The same CDR3 also results from other DNA sequences found in this sample. The rearrangement links TRBV6-2 or TRBV6-3 to TRBJ1-2; D call uncertain. The germline V gene encodes CDR1 MNHEY and CDR2 SVGEGT. Between the trimmed V and J ends, which lost 5 bases and 3 bases, there was a span of 7 bases. The CDR3 is made up of 12 amino acids. Here the CDR3 DNA reads TGTGCCAGCAGTAACAGAGACTATGGCTACACCTTC. Protein sequence: CASSNRDYGYTF.

CDR3 amino acids: CASSLQGGNSPLHF. The CDR3 nucleotides read TGCGCCAGCAGCCTACAGGGTGGCAATTCACCCCTCCACTTT. This chain uses TRBV5-1 with TRBJ1-6; perhaps TRBD1 as D (6 bases). Germline loops: CDR1 SGHRS, CDR2 YFSETQ. With 4 bases removed from V and 7 bases from J, the gap between germline ends came to 12 bases. The CDR3 loop spans 14 amino acids.

The chain joins TRBV4-3 to TRBJ2-2; 7 bases match TRBD1. The germline gives CDR1 LGHNA, CDR2 YSLEER. The junction had 13 bases not matched to a gene; V was cut back by 0 bases and J by 0 bases. This CDR3 region has 20 residues. The CDR3 DNA is TGCGCCAGCAGCCAAGATGCATTTGGGACAGCGACTACGAACACCGGGGAGCTGTTTTTT. Amino acid sequence: CASSQDAFGTATTNTGELFF.

V and J are TRBV6-5 and TRBJ2-2, with 7 bases that match TRBD2. With V trimmed by 7 bases and J by 4 bases, 6 bases remained unmatched. CDR3 size: 14 residues. Germline V gene data show CDR1 as MNHEY and CDR2 as SVGAGI. In nucleotides, the CDR3 is TGTGCCAGCACCAGTGGGAGGGTCACCGGGGAGCTGTTTTTT. This gives the protein CASTSGRVTGELFF.

The chain employs TRBV5-8 and TRBJ1-5, with 9 positions matching TRBD1. This CDR3 has 14 residues. Per the germline V gene, CDR1 is SGHTS and CDR2 is YDEGEE. J gave up 5 bases and V 4 bases, and 4 bases lay outside the gene matches. DNA for the CDR3: TGTGCCAGCAGCGAGGGACAGGGTGATCAGCCCCAGCATTTT. Protein: CASSEGQGDQPQHF.

The chain's CDR3 is CASRGPGQGVNYGYTF. Here the CDR3 DNA reads TGCGCCAGCAGAGGACCGGGACAGGGAGTAAACTATGGCTACACCTTC. The V gene is TRBV4-1, the J gene TRBJ1-2; 9 nucleotides line up with TRBD1. V lost 6 bases to trimming and J lost 2 bases; unmatched junction nucleotides: 10. This CDR3 region has 16 residues. Germline V gives CDR1 MGHRA, CDR2 YSYEKL.

The J gene is TRBJ2-1, the V gene TRBV2; D gene uncertain. Germline values: CDR1 SNHLY, CDR2 FYNNEI. This CDR3 has 14 residues. V was shortened by 3 bases and J by 6 bases, with 12 bases between the two germline ends. The CDR3 reads CASSDRNGPNEQFF. The CDR3 bases are TGTGCCAGCAGTGATAGGAACGGGCCCAATGAGCAGTTCTTC. The whole variable domain, remainder taken from reference TRBV2 and TRBJ2-1, is EPEVTQTPSHQVTQMGQEVILRCVPISNHLYFYWYRQILGQKVEFLVSFYNNEISEKSEIFDDQFSVERPDGSNFTLKIRSTKLEDSAMYFCASSDRNGPNEQFFGPGTRLTVL.

The J gene is TRBJ1-1, the V gene TRBV19, with D perhaps matching TRBD1 (5 bases). The ends were cut back, 3 bases at V and 3 bases at J, with 14 bases in the middle. Germline values: CDR1 LNHDA, CDR2 SQIVND (reference sequence). This CDR3 contains 15 residues. CDR3 protein: CASSIIPGWDTEAFF. Here the CDR3 DNA reads TGTGCCAGTAGTATCATTCCAGGGTGGGACACTGAAGCTTTCTTT.